The 11 T cell receptor beta chains below were found in one sample sequenced in a study of T cell changes during pregnancy in multiple sclerosis. Sequenced by immunoSEQ multiplex PCR; TCRdb stores in-frame clones only, minus some. The data contain 70,000 to 90,000 clones, 93% of them singletons. Sequences were derived from peripheral blood, sampled in the second trimester of pregnancy. Receptors originate from a female donor in good health, enrolled as a control in a pregnancy study.

CDR3 region: CASSPQQGNEQFF. In DNA form, the CDR3 reads TGTGCCAGTAGTCCGCAACAGGGCAATGAGCAGTTCTTC. This chain connects TRBV19 to TRBJ2-1; D perhaps matches TRBD1 (6 bases). Germline CDR1 and CDR2: LNHDA and SQIVND (reference sequence). Trimming stripped 5 bases from V and 6 bases from J, with 11 bases between. The CDR3 length is 13 residues.

This chain links TRBV7-2 with TRBJ1-1; weak D call: TRBD1 (5 bases). This CDR3 is 13 amino acids long. The V gene lost 5 bases and the J gene lost 1 base, with 8 bases spanning the gap. The V gene's germline CDR1 is SGHTA and CDR2 FQGNSA. For the CDR3, the DNA is TGTGCCAGCAGCCCAGGGCGGAACACTGAAGCTTTCTTT. Amino acids: CASSPGRNTEAFF.

The V and J genes are TRBV7-2 and TRBJ1-1; 8 bases map to TRBD1. Germline trimming cut 5 bases from V and 0 bases from J; bases unmatched to any gene: 2. Germline loops: CDR1 SGHTA, CDR2 FQGNSA. This CDR3 has 14 amino acids. The CDR3 loop is CASSAGGMNTEAFF. The CDR3 nucleotides read TGTGCCAGCAGCGCAGGGGGCATGAACACTGAAGCTTTCTTT.

For the CDR3, the DNA is TGTGCCAGCAGTTATCGGGATAGCCAGCCCCAGCATTTT. Amino acid sequence: CASSYRDSQPQHF. V gene TRBV6-6 combines with J gene TRBJ1-5; D is unresolved. This CDR3 has 13 amino acids. Germline lookup yields CDR1 MNHNY and CDR2 SVGAGI (reference sequence). V lost 3 bases to trimming and J lost 7 bases, with 10 bases between them.

The V gene is TRBV27, the J gene TRBJ1-2; D might be TRBD1 (6 bases). The germline V and J ends were trimmed by 5 bases and 3 bases, with 10 bases remaining between them. Germline V lookup: CDR1 MNHEY, CDR2 SMNVEV (reference sequence). The CDR3 sequence is 13 residues long. This CDR3 is CASSPGQHYGYTF. The CDR3 nucleotides are TGTGCCAGCAGTCCCGGACAGCACTATGGCTACACCTTC.

The V call is TRBV6-5, the J call TRBJ2-5, with 12 nucleotides matching TRBD2. The V and J ends lost 0 bases and 7 bases, in that order; junction bases with no gene match: 6. The length of the CDR3 is 16 residues. The germline gives CDR1 MNHEY, CDR2 SVGAGI. The chain's CDR3 is CASSYSGLAGSWTQYF. The CDR3, as DNA: TGTGCCAGCAGTTACTCGGGACTAGCGGGCTCGTGGACCCAGTACTTC.

The chain combines TRBV4-2 with TRBJ2-7; TRBD2 agrees at 10 bases. The J segment lost 2 bases and the V segment lost 1 base, leaving 8 bases of the junction unmatched. This CDR3 comprises 17 residues. CDR1 is LGHNA, CDR2 YNFKEQ, per germline. The CDR3 nucleotides are TGTGCCAGCAGCCAAGTCTTAGCGGGGGGATCAGCCTACGAGCAGTACTTC. This codes for CASSQVLAGGSAYEQYF.

Note on this clone: Other nucleotide sequences in the sample specify the same CDR3. The rearrangement links TRBV6-6 to TRBJ1-3; D is possibly TRBD1 (5 bases). Trimming took off 6 bases at V and 0 bases at J, with 9 bases between the two ends. This CDR3 region has 14 residues. CDR1 and CDR2 (germline): MNHNY, SVGAGI (reference sequence). The CDR3 DNA reads as TGTGCCAGCAGCCGCCAGGGCTCTGGAAACACCATATATTTT. The encoded protein is CASSRQGSGNTIYF.

V usage is TRBV9 and J usage is TRBJ2-2; D might be TRBD1 (5 bases). This CDR3 contains 17 residues. V was cut by 0 bases and J by 6 bases, with 18 bases left in between. Looked up from germline, CDR1 is SGDLS and CDR2 is YYNGEE. CDR3 in amino acids: CASSVAKDKTAAGELFF. For the CDR3, the DNA is TGTGCCAGCAGCGTAGCGAAGGACAAAACAGCCGCCGGGGAGCTGTTTTTT.

The chain recombines TRBV9 with TRBJ2-7; 7 bases agree with TRBD1. V gave up 4 bases and J gave up 5 bases; unmatched junction bases: 15. Per germline, CDR1 SGDLS and CDR2 YYNGEE. CDR3 size: 16 residues. CDR3 in DNA: TGTGCCAGCAGCCCTCGTGCAGGACAGGATTCCGACGAGCAGTACTTC. It codes for CASSPRAGQDSDEQYF.

The genes are TRBV7-7 and TRBJ2-5; a weak D match, TRBD2 (6 bases). Germline V gene lookup returns CDR1 SSHAT and CDR2 FNYEAQ (reference sequence). V was pared by 1 base and J by 2 bases, with 11 bases between. The CDR3 has 15 residues. The CDR3 coding sequence is TGTGCCAGCAGCTTAGGGCGGGGCACACAAGAGACCCAGTACTTC. Translation gives CASSLGRGTQETQYF.